This TCR beta chain was identified during a study of blood T cell repertoires in COVID-19. Study-level background: Samples of COVID-19 (acute and convalescent) were obtained from the United States, Italy and Spain.

Per the original data handling: The authors estimated nucleated cell counts from reference gene primer amplification. Clones were read by immunoSEQ multiplex PCR, and TCRdb kept only the in-frame ones, dropping some. D and trimming come from the DNA, and the V and J calls and clone size come from that table. Of 200,000 or so clones detected, approximately 84% appear once; the ten largest clones hold about 2.9%. Per germline, CDR1 KGHDR and CDR2 SFDVKD. There are 18 residues in the CDR3. Trimming cost V 3 bases and J 0 bases; bases outside gene matches: 6. Input material: peripheral blood. This receptor was identified in a woman aged 30 to 39 who had recovered from COVID-19. The chain is built from TRBV24-1 and TRBJ2-3; TRBD2 matches 12 bases. The CDR3 coding sequence is TGTGCCACCAGTGATCGCGGGACTAGCGGGTCTAGCACAGATACGCAGTATTTT. Translating it yields CATSDRGTSGSSTDTQYF.